These 11 T cell receptor beta chains came from one sample sequenced in a study of T cells in Graves' hyperthyroidism and ophthalmopathy. The source material, RNA transcripts, was used to amplify TCR beta CDR3 regions. Researchers ran a first-round RT-PCR on the TCR CDR3 using the HTBI primer set. One entry per CDR3 protein results from TCRdb running MiXCR on the multiplex PCR reads. The data show fewer than 550,000 distinct CDR3 sequences, with roughly 25% seen just once and approximately 11% held by the top ten. The material sequenced was blood. The source is a woman aged 30 to 39 with Graves' ophthalmopathy.

The chain has TRBV6-5 and TRBJ2-1; tentatively, D is TRBD1 or TRBD2 (6 bases each). CDR1 is MNHEY and CDR2 is SVGAGI in the germline V gene. The CDR3 has 14 residues. Between the trimmed V and J ends, which lost 0 bases and 4 bases, there was a span of 7 bases. The CDR3 protein is CASSYSGGYNEQFF. The CDR3 nucleotides read TGTGCCAGCAGTTACTCAGGGGGGTACAATGAGCAGTTCTTC.

About this clonotype: With a much larger clone just one base away, this may be a read error. The chain employs TRBV20-1 and TRBJ1-1; weak D call: TRBD1 (5 bases). CDR1 is DFQATT, CDR2 SNEGSKA, per germline (reference sequence). V was shortened by 1 base and J by 5 bases, with 11 bases between the two germline ends. The CDR3 sequence is 13 residues long. CDR3 DNA sequence: TGCAGTGCTAGAGGACGGGGCGGGACTGAAGCTTTCTTT. Encoded protein: CSARGRGGTEAFF.

This clonotype has more than one count but fewer than ten. This sequence joins TRBV12-3 or TRBV12-4 and TRBJ1-2, with 11 bases fitting TRBD1. The V segment lost 5 bases and the J segment 4 bases; nucleotides outside the gene matches: 6. This CDR3 is 15 amino acids long. The DNA for the CDR3 is TGTGCCAGCAGTCCCCTCGGGACAGGGGGCTATGGCTACACCTTC. This translates into CASSPLGTGGYGYTF.

This clonotype occurred a few times. The rearrangement links TRBV6-5 to TRBJ1-6; a possible D gene is TRBD1 (5 bases). V was pared by 0 bases and J by 14 bases, with 17 bases between. The CDR3 spans 15 residues. CDR1 and CDR2 (germline): MNHEY, SVGAGI. The CDR3: CASSYSSGPGQALHF. The DNA for the CDR3 is TGTGCCAGCAGTTACTCCTCCGGGCCGGGGCAGGCCCTCCACTTT.

At least ten counts were recorded for this clonotype. The chain combines TRBV27 with TRBJ1-2; the match to TRBD1 covers 8 bases. Germline CDR1 is MNHEY and CDR2 is SMNVEV (reference sequence). V was clipped by 2 bases and J by 0 bases; unmatched bases: 2. The CDR3 covers 15 residues. The CDR3 region has the DNA TGTGCCAGCAGTTTAGGACAGGGCACTAACTATGGCTACACCTTC. Translating it yields CASSLGQGTNYGYTF.

This chain connects TRBV28 to TRBJ1-5, with D uncertain. In germline, CDR1 is MDHEN, CDR2 SYDVKM. This CDR3 region has 14 residues. V shed 1 base and J shed 3 bases, with 7 bases lying between them. CDR3 DNA sequence: TGTGCCAGCAGTTTATCGTTCGCCAATCAGCCCCAGCATTTT. Protein product: CASSLSFANQPQHF.

This chain links TRBV5-1 with TRBJ1-1, with a weak D call TRBD1 (5 bases). The germline V gene encodes CDR1 SGHRS and CDR2 YFSETQ. V was cut by 4 bases and J by 4 bases, with 14 bases left in between. This CDR3 has 14 amino acids. Written as DNA, the CDR3 is TGCGCCAGCAGCCAAGAGGCAGGGATCACTGAAGCTTTCTTT. Translating gives CASSQEAGITEAFF.

This clonotype has just a few counts. The rearrangement links TRBV11-2 to TRBJ1-1, with 7 bases matching TRBD1. The trim removed 3 bases at V and 9 bases at J, leaving 10 bases unmatched. This CDR3 is built from 14 residues. Germline V CDR1 and CDR2: SGHAT, FQNNGV. CDR3 region: CASSFLHRGLQAFF. The CDR3 nucleotides read TGTGCCAGCAGCTTCCTACACAGGGGATTGCAAGCTTTCTTT.

The V gene is TRBV18, the J gene TRBJ2-5, with D possibly matching TRBD1 (6 bases). The CDR3 runs to 15 residues. CDR1 and CDR2 from the germline V gene are KGHSH and LQKENI. V lost 9 bases and J 2 bases, leaving 19 bases between the germline ends. The CDR3 DNA is TGTGCCAGTACAGGGCCCTTACGGGGACAAGAGACCCAGTACTTC. Amino acids: CASTGPLRGQETQYF.

The chain carries TRBV12-3 or TRBV12-4 and TRBJ2-7, with 9 nucleotides matching TRBD2. Losses at the gene ends were 4 bases for V and 2 bases for J; bases not matched to a gene: 9. The CDR3 length is 16 residues. The CDR3 loop is CASSSVDAGGTYEQYF. DNA of the CDR3: TGTGCCAGCAGTTCCGTAGATGCGGGAGGGACCTACGAGCAGTACTTC.

In this sample, this clonotype turned up many times. The V gene is TRBV6-5, the J gene TRBJ1-1; 7 nucleotides match TRBD1. Germline V CDR1 and CDR2: MNHEY, SVGAGI. The CDR3 spans 14 residues. V trimming: 7 bases; J trimming: 5 bases; junction bases outside the gene matches: 10. CDR3 DNA sequence: TGTGCCAGCATTCTCAGGGACAGATGGACTGAAGCTTTCTTT. Protein product: CASILRDRWTEAFF.